These 24 T cell receptor beta chains were all obtained from the same sample, sequenced in a study of vaccination effects on CD4 cells after COVID-19. ViraFEST expansion of antigen-specific CD4+ T cells with viral peptide pools preceded sequencing. Investigators separated out CD4+ T cells once around nine days of culture had passed. No vaccinee had earlier SARS-CoV-2 infection, and nucleocapsid antibodies were negative. What these receptors recognize is not known. Generated by immunoSEQ multiplex PCR, the TCRdb table keeps only in-frame clones and is missing some. The sample shows 50,000 to 65,000 clones, roughly three quarters of them seen only once. Sequencing used CD4+ T cells from PBMCs cultured with HCoV-OC43 spike peptides, obtained before COVID-19 vaccination. Sample subset: HCoV-OC43 spike overlapping peptide pool stimulation. The receptor source for this set is a human donor who received a COVID-19 vaccine.

The V gene is TRBV11-3, the J gene TRBJ2-2; D is undetermined. V lost 3 bases and J lost 2, with 7 bases in between. The germline V gene encodes CDR1 SGHNT and CDR2 YENEEA. CDR3 length equals 14 residues. The CDR3 bases are TGTGCCAGCAGCTTCGGAGCAAACACCGGGGAGCTGTTTTTT. Its protein product is CASSFGANTGELFF.

The gene calls are TRBV12-5 and TRBJ1-1; D is unclear. The germline V gene encodes CDR1 LGHNT and CDR2 FRNRAP. V shed 2 bases and J shed 0 bases, with 10 bases lying between them. This CDR3 comprises 15 residues. The CDR3 DNA reads TGTGCTAGTGGTTTGTGGCCGGGAATGAACACTGAAGCTTTCTTT. This encodes CASGLWPGMNTEAFF.

The V call is TRBV5-1, the J call TRBJ2-5; no definite D call. Germline CDR1 is SGHRS and CDR2 is YFSETQ. The CDR3 totals 14 residues. The V gene lost 7 bases and the J gene lost 3 bases, with 16 bases spanning the gap. The CDR3 bases are TGCGCCAGCGGATTAGATTCGCCGGAAGAGACCCAGTACTTC. It is translated as CASGLDSPEETQYF.

The chain links TRBV5-1 to TRBJ2-2, with D perhaps TRBD2 (7 bases). The V and J ends lost 5 bases and 4 bases respectively, with 15 bases between them. This CDR3 has 15 residues. Germline V gives CDR1 SGHRS, CDR2 YFSETQ. The CDR3 region has the DNA TGCGCCAGCAGTCCCCGCGGGGGCGGCACCGGGGAGCTGTTTTTT. Amino acid sequence: CASSPRGGGTGELFF. The entire variable domain, with the rest obtained from reference TRBV5-1 and TRBJ2-2, is as follows: KAGVTQTPRYLIKTRGQQVTLSCSPISGHRSVSWYQQTPGQGLQFLFEYFSETQRNKGNFPGRFSGRQFSNSRSEMNVSTLELGDSALYLCASSPRGGGTGELFFGEGSRLTVL.

This sequence joins TRBV6-5 and TRBJ1-6; 9 bases map to TRBD1. The CDR3 is made up of 16 amino acids. Germline V gives CDR1 MNHEY, CDR2 SVGAGI. Losses at the gene ends were 0 bases for V and 9 bases for J; bases not matched to a gene: 6. The CDR3 region has the DNA TGTGCCAGCAGTTACTCCGGGACAGGGAGAGGTTCACCCCTCCACTTT. It is translated as CASSYSGTGRGSPLHF.

The chain links TRBV6-2 or TRBV6-3 to TRBJ2-1; 9 nucleotides agree with TRBD1. Germline CDR1 and CDR2: MNHEY and SVGEGT. J gave up 3 bases and V 2 bases, and 5 bases lay outside the gene matches. CDR3 length: 16 amino acids. CDR3 residues: CASSYTDRGYYNEQFF. As DNA, the CDR3 is TGTGCCAGCAGTTACACAGACAGGGGGTACTACAATGAGCAGTTCTTC.

This clone was seen more than once but under ten times. The chain uses TRBV4-1 and TRBJ1-2; a weak D match, TRBD1 (5 bases). The CDR3 loop spans 15 amino acids. The germline V gene has CDR1 MGHRA and CDR2 YSYEKL. V was shortened by 0 bases and J by 4 bases, with 12 bases between the two germline ends. DNA of the CDR3: TGCGCCAGCAGCCAAGATCAAGGGGCCGGCTATGGCTACACCTTC. It translates to CASSQDQGAGYGYTF.

The chain has TRBV5-1 and TRBJ1-1; a weak D match, TRBD1 (6 bases). The V and J ends lost 3 bases and 3 bases respectively, with 9 bases between them. Germline V gene lookup returns CDR1 SGHRS and CDR2 YFSETQ. The CDR3 has 13 residues. The CDR3 here is CASSSQGYTEAFF. CDR3 DNA sequence: TGCGCCAGCAGCTCACAGGGTTACACTGAAGCTTTCTTT. Using reference TRBV5-1 and TRBJ1-1 for the parts outside the CDR3, the full variable domain is KAGVTQTPRYLIKTRGQQVTLSCSPISGHRSVSWYQQTPGQGLQFLFEYFSETQRNKGNFPGRFSGRQFSNSRSEMNVSTLELGDSALYLCASSSQGYTEAFFGQGTRLTVV.

The chain uses TRBV14 and TRBJ1-1; no clear D gene. CDR1 is SGHDN, CDR2 FVKESK, per germline. This CDR3 contains 14 residues. Trimming removed 5 bases at V and 0 bases at J, with 10 bases between. The CDR3, as DNA: TGTGCCAGCAGCGCTCCGGGGTTGAACACTGAAGCTTTCTTT. Translated, it gives CASSAPGLNTEAFF. Filled out from reference TRBV14 and TRBJ1-1, the complete variable domain reads EAGVTQFPSHSVIEKGQTVTLRCDPISGHDNLYWYRRVMGKEIKFLLHFVKESKQDESGMPNNRFLAERTGGTYSTLKVQPAELEDSGVYFCASSAPGLNTEAFFGQGTRLTVV.

The rearrangement links TRBV28 to TRBJ1-5; TRBD1 aligns across 8 bases. CDR3 length equals 15 residues. V dropped 3 bases and J dropped 10; count of bases not matched to a gene: 11. Germline V gene data show CDR1 as MDHEN and CDR2 as SYDVKM. CDR3 amino acids: CASSFPGQALQPQHF. CDR3 sequence (DNA): TGTGCCAGCAGTTTCCCGGGACAGGCCCTTCAACCCCAGCATTTT. Using reference TRBV28 and TRBJ1-5 for the parts outside the CDR3, the full variable domain is DVKVTQSSRYLVKRTGEKVFLECVQDMDHENMFWYRQDPGLGLRLIYFSYDVKMKEKGDIPEGYSVSREKKERFSLILESASTNQTSMYLCASSFPGQALQPQHFGDGTRLSIL.

The rearrangement joins TRBV6-5 to TRBJ2-2; 11 bases align to TRBD1. The CDR3 is 14 amino acids. The V gene end was trimmed by 6 bases and the J gene end by 6 bases; junction bases not matched to a gene: 3. Germline CDR1 and CDR2: MNHEY and SVGAGI. The CDR3 nucleotides are TGTGCCAGCAGACCGGGACAGGGGGCCGGGGAGCTGTTTTTT. It encodes CASRPGQGAGELFF.

The gene calls are TRBV18 and TRBJ2-2; no clear D. CDR1 and CDR2 from the germline V gene are KGHSH and LQKENI. Trimming took 1 base from V and 8 from J, leaving 14 bases between them. The CDR3 is 15 amino acids. The CDR3 DNA reads as TGTGCCAGCTCACCACGGGCAGCACCAATTGGGGAGCTGTTTTTT. The encoded protein is CASSPRAAPIGELFF.

V is TRBV18 and J is TRBJ1-6, with D tentatively TRBD1 (6 bases). Trimming took off 6 bases at V and 3 bases at J, with 15 bases between the two ends. Per germline, CDR1 KGHSH and CDR2 LQKENI. The CDR3 length is 16 residues. CDR3 protein: CASSSERQVYNSPLHF. CDR3 sequence (DNA): TGTGCCAGCTCCAGTGAACGACAGGTCTATAATTCACCCCTCCACTTT.

This clone has a handful of counts. The rearrangement uses TRBV3-1 (or the pseudogene TRBV3-2) and TRBJ2-5; 7 bases are shared with TRBD2. The junction had 8 bases not matched to a gene; V was cut back by 0 bases and J by 4 bases. There are 16 residues in the CDR3. The germline gives CDR1 LGHDT, CDR2 YNNKEL (reference sequence). CDR3 loop: CASSQEGGGGAETQYF. CDR3 nucleotides: TGTGCCAGCAGCCAAGAAGGCGGCGGGGGTGCAGAGACCCAGTACTTC.

V is TRBV18 and J is TRBJ1-5, with 10 bases fitting TRBD1. The CDR3 runs 15 residues. Germline V gene lookup returns CDR1 KGHSH and CDR2 LQKENI. Trimming at V came to 2 bases and at J to 6 bases, leaving 4 bases not matched to a gene. The DNA of the CDR3 is TGTGCCAGCTCACCAGGACAGGGGGACGTTCAGCCCCAGCATTTT. Its protein is CASSPGQGDVQPQHF.

The V call is TRBV20-1, the J call TRBJ1-6; D is unresolved. Per germline, CDR1 DFQATT and CDR2 SNEGSKA (reference sequence). The V end was cut by 4 bases, the J end by 9 bases, with 10 bases between. The CDR3 is 12 residues long. The CDR3 reads CSATDLVSPLHF. DNA of the CDR3: TGCAGTGCTACTGACCTTGTTTCACCCCTCCACTTT.

The chain employs TRBV7-9 and TRBJ1-1; D perhaps matches TRBD1 (6 bases). V shed 1 base and J shed 8 bases, with 17 bases lying between them. This CDR3 is 15 amino acids long. Germline values: CDR1 SEHNR, CDR2 FQNEAQ (reference sequence). The CDR3 region has the DNA TGTGCCAGCAGCTTAGGGGGGGCAGGAGAGGACGAAGCTTTCTTT. The encoded protein is CASSLGGAGEDEAFF. Full variable domain (missing parts from reference TRBV7-9 and TRBJ1-1): DTGVSQNPRHKITKRGQNVTFRCDPISEHNRLYWYRQTLGQGPEFLTYFQNEAQLEKSRLLSDRFSAERPKGSFSTLEIQRTEQGDSAMYLCASSLGGAGEDEAFFGQGTRLTVV.

V and J are TRBV12-3 or TRBV12-4 and TRBJ1-2, with D perhaps matching TRBD1 (6 bases). The CDR3 sequence is 13 residues long. Trimming shortened V by 5 bases and J by 3 bases, and 10 bases separated the two germline ends. The CDR3 is CASSPRQDYGYTF. Written as DNA, the CDR3 is TGTGCCAGCAGTCCACGACAGGACTATGGCTACACCTTC.

The genes are TRBV6-5 and TRBJ1-5, with a weak D call TRBD1 (6 bases). Trimming left V 6 bases short and J 2 bases short, with 14 bases between. Germline V CDR1 and CDR2: MNHEY, SVGAGI. There are 15 residues in the CDR3. The CDR3 spells CASRAGQRRNQPQHF. Here the CDR3 DNA reads TGTGCCAGCAGGGCAGGACAGCGTCGCAATCAGCCCCAGCATTTT.

This clone was seen only once. J is TRBJ1-2 and V is TRBV5-5; 12 bases map to TRBD1. The CDR3 contains 16 residues. Germline V CDR1 and CDR2: SGHKS, YYEKEE (reference sequence). V lost 0 bases, J lost 7 bases, and 7 bases stayed unmatched. The chain's CDR3 is CASSLVGQGALGGYTF. The CDR3 DNA follows: TGTGCCAGCAGCTTGGTGGGACAGGGGGCTTTGGGTGGCTACACCTTC.

The V and J genes are TRBV28 and TRBJ1-1; 9 bases align to TRBD1. CDR1 and CDR2 (germline): MDHEN, SYDVKM. V shed 5 bases and J 7 bases; nucleotides not matched to a gene: 11. CDR3 length equals 15 residues. The CDR3 region has the DNA TGTGCCAGCAGTAGCACCGGGACAGGGAAGTTTGAAGCTTTCTTT. Its protein product is CASSSTGTGKFEAFF.

This clone was picked up a small number of times. The gene calls are TRBV6-5 and TRBJ1-2, with TRBD1 matching 7 bases. J lost 6 bases, V lost 5 bases, and 12 bases had no gene match. CDR3 length equals 15 residues. Per germline, CDR1 MNHEY and CDR2 SVGAGI. The chain's CDR3 is CASSKTSGTVHGYTF. In DNA form, the CDR3 reads TGTGCCAGCAGTAAGACTTCCGGGACAGTCCATGGCTACACCTTC.

V gene TRBV2 combines with J gene TRBJ1-1; the match to TRBD1 covers 7 bases. Germline assignment: CDR1 SNHLY and CDR2 FYNNEI. The CDR3 is made up of 14 amino acids. Germline trimming cut 8 bases from V and 11 bases from J; bases unmatched to any gene: 17. The CDR3 coding sequence is TGTGCCAGCCGAAAGGAGGGGACAGCCACCCGGGCTTTCTTT. Amino acid sequence: CASRKEGTATRAFF.

The rearrangement links TRBV5-5 to TRBJ2-7; D gene uncertain. Trimming left V 2 bases short and J 0 bases short, with 6 bases between. The CDR3 is 13 amino acids. CDR1 is SGHKS, CDR2 YYEKEE, per germline (reference sequence). The DNA of the CDR3 is TGTGCCAGCAGCTTACAGAGCTCCTACGAGCAGTACGTC. Protein sequence: CASSLQSSYEQYV.